The 25 T cell receptor beta chains below all came from one sample that was sequenced in a study of T cells in Graves' hyperthyroidism and ophthalmopathy. Regions amplified from RNA transcripts were the TCR beta CDR3 regions. A first-round RT-PCR of the TCR CDR3 used the HTBI primer set. TCRdb re-analysed the multiplex PCR reads in MiXCR, keeping a single row per CDR3 protein. The sample lists about 260,000 distinct CDR3 sequences; approximately 26% were seen once. Sequenced material: blood. Source of these receptors: a man aged 35 to 55 with Graves' hyperthyroidism that later progressed to Graves' ophthalmopathy.

Many counts were recorded for this clonotype. The rearrangement links TRBV12-3 or TRBV12-4 to TRBJ2-4; 13 bases agree with TRBD2. The CDR3 contains 16 residues. Trimming took 7 bases from V and 8 from J; bases not matched to a gene: 11. Here the CDR3 reads CASTKTSGRRADIQYF. CDR3 bases: TGTGCCAGCACCAAGACTAGCGGGAGGAGGGCGGACATTCAGTACTTC.

This clonotype was seen many times. V is TRBV7-3 and J is TRBJ2-2; 7 nucleotides align to TRBD1. Germline V CDR1 and CDR2: SGHTA, FQGTGA. Trimming removed 4 bases from V and 0 bases from J; junction bases left unmatched: 5. CDR3 length: 16 amino acids. The chain's CDR3 is CASSSRGQSNTGELFF. In nucleotides, the CDR3 is TGTGCCAGCAGCTCAAGGGGGCAATCGAACACCGGGGAGCTGTTTTTT. Looking up the rest from reference TRBV7-3 and TRBJ2-2 gives the full variable domain: GAGVSQTPSNKVTEKGKYVELRCDPISGHTALYWYRQSLGQGPEFLIYFQGTGAADDSGLPNDRFFAVRPEGSVSTLKIQRTERGDSAVYLCASSSRGQSNTGELFFGEGSRLTVL.

This clonotype was seen at least ten times. J is TRBJ2-7 and V is TRBV12-3 or TRBV12-4, with D possibly being TRBD1 (7 bases). V was cut by 5 bases and J by 1 base, with 18 bases left in between. The CDR3 totals 16 residues. The CDR3 coding sequence is TGTGCCAGCAGTCCGGGACTGGCAGGGGGGTCCTACGAGCAGTACTTC. Protein: CASSPGLAGGSYEQYF.

This clonotype was counted between two and nine times. V and J are TRBV11-2 and TRBJ2-7; D is undetermined. The CDR3 length is 16 residues. The ends were cut back, 0 bases at V and 2 bases at J, with 14 bases in the middle. Germline CDR1 reads SGHAT; CDR2 reads FQNNGV. The chain's CDR3 is CASSLEVTRPPYEQYF. For the CDR3, the DNA is TGTGCCAGCAGCTTAGAAGTAACACGGCCCCCCTACGAGCAGTACTTC.

The chain has TRBV7-2 and TRBJ1-5; D unclear. This CDR3 has 13 residues. The ends were cut back, 1 base at V and 7 bases at J, with 8 bases in the middle. Germline CDR1 and CDR2: SGHTA and FQGNSA. The CDR3 spells CASSLDPRQPQHF. CDR3 nucleotides: TGTGCCAGCAGCTTAGACCCACGGCAGCCCCAGCATTTT.

This clonotype turned up a few times. The chain joins TRBV6-5 to TRBJ2-7, with D possibly called TRBD1 or TRBD2 (5 bases each). V was clipped by 2 bases and J by 0 bases, with 8 bases between them. Germline values: CDR1 MNHEY, CDR2 SVGAGI. The CDR3 covers 14 residues. The chain's CDR3 is CASSYRGYSYEQYF. In DNA form, the CDR3 reads TGTGCCAGCAGTTACCGGGGCTACTCCTACGAGCAGTACTTC.

Many counts were recorded for this clonotype. This sequence joins TRBV7-2 and TRBJ2-7; a possible D gene is TRBD2 (5 bases). CDR3 length: 16 residues. V dropped 6 bases and J dropped 3 bases, with 21 bases sitting between them. Per the germline V gene, CDR1 is SGHTA and CDR2 is FQGNSA. The CDR3 DNA reads as TGTGCCAGCAGTCCCCAAGGCCGGGGAGTGGGCTACGAGCAGTACTTC. Protein: CASSPQGRGVGYEQYF. The full variable domain, its missing parts supplied by reference TRBV7-2 and TRBJ2-7, is GAGVSQSPSNKVTEKGKDVELRCDPISGHTALYWYRQSLGQGLEFLIYFQGNSAPDKSGLPSDRFSAERTGGSVSTLTIQRTQQEDSAVYLCASSPQGRGVGYEQYFGPGTRLTVT.

This clonotype was observed a handful of times. The gene calls are TRBV5-1 and TRBJ2-5, with TRBD2 matching 13 bases. Germline assignment: CDR1 SGHRS and CDR2 YFSETQ. This CDR3 contains 18 residues. V was pared by 3 bases and J by 0 bases, with 8 bases of the junction left unmatched. The CDR3: CASSWGLAGNSYQETQYF. The DNA of the CDR3 is TGCGCCAGCAGCTGGGGACTAGCGGGGAATTCGTACCAAGAGACCCAGTACTTC.

DNA of the CDR3: TGCAGCGTTCAACAAAGTAACTATGGCTACACCTTC. It is translated as CSVQQSNYGYTF. V gene TRBV29-1 combines with J gene TRBJ1-2; unclear D gene. The V gene lost 5 bases and the J gene lost 1 base, with 8 bases spanning the gap. The germline V gene encodes CDR1 SQVTM and CDR2 ANQGSEA. The CDR3 runs 12 residues.

This clonotype was counted at least ten times. The chain carries TRBV28 and TRBJ1-5; 9 bases fit TRBD1. V shed 5 bases and J 7 bases; nucleotides not matched to a gene: 6. Germline values: CDR1 MDHEN, CDR2 SYDVKM. The CDR3 is 14 amino acids. The CDR3 DNA sequence: TGTGCCAGCAGTGGGACAGGGCTGGGCCAGCCCCAGCATTTT. Encoded protein: CASSGTGLGQPQHF.

This clonotype was seen at least ten times. The gene calls are TRBV6-1 and TRBJ1-1; D perhaps matches TRBD1 (6 bases). The germline CDR1 and CDR2 sequences are MNHNS and SASEGT. The CDR3 is made up of 16 amino acids. V lost 2 bases and J lost 6, with 19 bases in between. The CDR3, as DNA: TGTGCCAGCAGTGAATTAAGTTTGGCAGGGGACGCTGAAGCTTTCTTT. This encodes CASSELSLAGDAEAFF.

This clonotype was seen repeatedly, ten times or more. The V gene is TRBV20-1, the J gene TRBJ2-7, with 7 bases identical to TRBD2. This CDR3 is built from 14 residues. With 6 bases clipped from V and 1 base from J, the junction kept 9 bases outside the gene matches. Germline V gene sequence: CDR1 DFQATT, CDR2 SNEGSKA (reference sequence). This CDR3 is CSAGERGSSYEQYF. The CDR3 DNA is TGCAGTGCGGGGGAGCGCGGGAGTTCCTACGAGCAGTACTTC.

The chain couples TRBV12-3 or TRBV12-4 to TRBJ1-5, with D unresolved. The CDR3 runs to 12 residues. The V and J ends lost 4 bases and 6 bases respectively, with 7 bases between them. DNA of the CDR3: TGTGCCAGCAGTTCGCCGATTCAGCCCCAGCATTTT. Protein sequence: CASSSPIQPQHF.

This clonotype occurred many times. The chain recombines TRBV27 with TRBJ1-2; D is undetermined. Germline CDR1 reads MNHEY; CDR2 reads SMNVEV (reference sequence). V gave up 5 bases and J gave up 0 bases, with 10 bases separating them. This CDR3 comprises 14 residues. CDR3 nucleotides: TGTGCCAGCAGTAGGTCCAGCTCTAACTATGGCTACACCTTC. Amino acid sequence: CASSRSSSNYGYTF.

This chain uses TRBV6-5 with TRBJ1-2, with D possibly TRBD1 on 5 matching bases. Germline CDR1 is MNHEY and CDR2 is SVGAGI. The CDR3 is 15 amino acids. V was clipped by 0 bases and J by 4 bases, with 12 bases between them. The CDR3 protein is CASSYSNAGGYGYTF. The CDR3 region has the DNA TGTGCCAGCAGTTACTCGAATGCGGGGGGCTATGGCTACACCTTC.

This clonotype was seen a few times. The chain carries TRBV18 and TRBJ1-2; perhaps TRBD1 as D (5 bases). Germline V CDR1 and CDR2: KGHSH, LQKENI. Trimming shortened V by 6 bases and J by 7 bases, and 12 bases separated the two germline ends. This CDR3 comprises 12 residues. Here the CDR3 reads CASSAQGFGYTF. CDR3 bases: TGTGCCAGCTCCGCCCAGGGTTTTGGCTACACCTTC.

The chain uses TRBV28 and TRBJ2-5, with 9 bases that match TRBD1. Germline CDR1 reads MDHEN; CDR2 reads SYDVKM. The CDR3 sequence is 17 residues long. V lost 2 bases and J lost 2; bases outside the gene matches: 9. The CDR3 loop reads CASSLTGTGFTQETQYF. The CDR3, as DNA: TGTGCCAGCAGTTTAACCGGGACAGGGTTTACTCAAGAGACCCAGTACTTC.

This clonotype was picked up many times. DNA of the CDR3: TGCGCCAGCAGCTTTATGGGACAGGGAAGAAGATACGAGCAGTACTTC. The encoded protein is CASSFMGQGRRYEQYF. The V and J genes are TRBV5-1 and TRBJ2-7; 9 bases fit TRBD1. Germline-derived CDR1 and CDR2 are SGHRS and YFSETQ. The CDR3 sequence is 16 residues long. Germline trimming cut 2 bases from V and 4 bases from J; bases unmatched to any gene: 10.

The chain carries TRBV28 and TRBJ2-7; TRBD2 matches 8 bases. The CDR3 runs 14 residues. Germline CDR1 reads MDHEN; CDR2 reads SYDVKM. V lost 8 bases to trimming and J lost 4 bases; unmatched junction nucleotides: 10. The CDR3 nucleotides are TGTGCCAGCGCCAACAGCGGGAGAAGTTACGAGCAGTACTTC. Translating gives CASANSGRSYEQYF.

This clonotype came up many times. The chain carries TRBV7-9 and TRBJ1-5, with TRBD1 as a possible D gene (6 bases). CDR1 is SEHNR and CDR2 is FQNEAQ in the germline V gene (reference sequence). The CDR3 extends over 15 amino acids. V was clipped by 0 bases and J by 2 bases, with 8 bases between them. CDR3 nucleotide sequence: TGTGCCAGCAGCTTAGCTTCAGGGGGCAATCAGCCCCAGCATTTT. Translating gives CASSLASGGNQPQHF.

This clonotype was recorded many times. V and J are TRBV4-1 and TRBJ2-7; no clear D. V was cut by 1 base and J by 3 bases, with 7 bases left in between. CDR1 is MGHRA, CDR2 YSYEKL, per germline. This CDR3 contains 13 residues. The CDR3 bases are TGCGCCAGCAGCCAAGGCGCAGACTACGAGCAGTACTTC. Translated: CASSQGADYEQYF.

This chain joins TRBV3-1 and TRBJ1-1; D remains unclear. The CDR3 is 14 residues long. The germline gives CDR1 LGHDT, CDR2 YNNKEL (reference sequence). Trimming left V 3 bases short and J 2 bases short, with 10 bases between. The CDR3 coding sequence is TGTGCCAGCAGCCACGTATTCTCAAACACTGAAGCTTTCTTT. This sequence encodes CASSHVFSNTEAFF.

Ten or more counts support this clonotype. The V and J genes are TRBV4-1 and TRBJ2-5; D unresolved. The CDR3 has 15 residues. Germline CDR1 is MGHRA and CDR2 is YSYEKL. V lost 0 bases and J 1 base, leaving 9 bases between the germline ends. This chain's CDR3 is CASSQDITVQETQYF. CDR3 DNA: TGCGCCAGCAGCCAAGATATAACAGTCCAAGAGACCCAGTACTTC.

The chain is built from TRBV10-3 and TRBJ2-5; TRBD1 matches at 7 bases. The germline CDR1 and CDR2 sequences are ENHRY and SYGVKD. There are 15 residues in the CDR3. V lost 3 bases to trimming and J lost 5 bases; unmatched junction nucleotides: 9. The CDR3 region has the DNA TGTGCCATCAGTGATATGGCAGGGGGTACGGAGACCCAGTACTTC. Encoded protein: CAISDMAGGTETQYF.

This clonotype has a count of ten or more. V is TRBV24-1 and J is TRBJ2-5, with 13 bases fitting TRBD2. There are 19 residues in the CDR3. Germline assignment: CDR1 KGHDR and CDR2 SFDVKD. Unmatched junction bases numbered 13, after V lost 2 bases and J lost 5 bases. CDR3 bases: TGTGCCACCAGTGATTATGGTGGGACTAGCGGGATCGTCGGTGAGACCCAGTACTTC. This encodes CATSDYGGTSGIVGETQYF.